Below are 18 T cell receptor beta chains sequenced from a single sample in a study of beta chain features in type 1 diabetes. Sequenced material consisted of expressed TCRB transcripts (all of the isolated RNA was reverse transcribed). Only in-frame clones appear in the TCRdb table, and some are missing; sequencing was by immunoSEQ multiplex PCR. The sample has 350,000 or so clones, 15% to 20% seen once; the top ten hold around 0.04%. Sequenced: naive CD4+ T cells from blood. These receptor sequences come from a woman aged 18-29 years in good health.

The V and J genes are TRBV7-8 and TRBJ1-5, with no clear D. Germline V CDR1 and CDR2: SGHVS, FQNEAQ. The CDR3 sequence is 12 residues long. V lost 5 bases and J 5 bases, leaving 7 bases between the germline ends. In nucleotides, the CDR3 is TGTGCCAGCAGCGGCGGGGATCAGCCCCAGCATTTT. It codes for CASSGGDQPQHF.

The chain has TRBV9 and TRBJ2-1; D is perhaps TRBD2 (5 bases). The CDR3 contains 14 residues. The V gene's germline CDR1 is SGDLS and CDR2 YYNGEE. Trimming took off 4 bases at V and 9 bases at J, with 17 bases between the two ends. For the CDR3, the DNA is TGTGCCAGCAGCCTACGAACGGGGTTGTCTGAGCAGTTCTTC. Residues: CASSLRTGLSEQFF.

This clone was counted between two and nine times. The V call is TRBV30, the J call TRBJ2-7; a weak D match, TRBD1 (6 bases). V lost 5 bases to trimming and J lost 0 bases, with 23 bases between them. The CDR3 is made up of 17 amino acids. The germline V gene has CDR1 GTSNPN and CDR2 SVGIG (reference sequence). Written as DNA, the CDR3 is TGTGCCTGGGCCCCCCTCCGAACAGGGCCTCTCTCCTACGAGCAGTACTTC. Protein sequence: CAWAPLRTGPLSYEQYF.

This clone was seen a handful of times. This chain connects TRBV11-2 to TRBJ2-4, with TRBD1 identical over 7 bases. CDR1 and CDR2 from the germline V gene are SGHAT and FQNNGV. The CDR3 has 18 amino acids. The trim removed 3 bases at V and 0 bases at J, leaving 11 bases unmatched. The CDR3 DNA is TGTGCCAGCAGCTTCCGTGGGACAGAGAGCTTAGCCAAAAACATTCAGTACTTC. Amino acids: CASSFRGTESLAKNIQYF.

This chain links TRBV11-3 with TRBJ2-4, with 7 bases fitting TRBD1. The CDR3 has 13 residues. V gave up 4 bases and J gave up 5 bases; unmatched junction bases: 2. CDR1 and CDR2 (germline): SGHNT, YENEEA. The DNA for the CDR3 is TGTGCCAGCAGCTACGGGACAGAAAACATTCAGTACTTC. Protein sequence: CASSYGTENIQYF.

In this sample, this clone turned up a few times. The CDR3 spells CSVGGGRAQPQHF. The CDR3 DNA is TGCAGCGTGGGAGGGGGTAGGGCTCAGCCCCAGCATTTT. The V call is TRBV29-1, the J call TRBJ1-5; D possibly corresponds to TRBD1 (6 bases). CDR3 length: 13 residues. V was clipped by 6 bases and J by 6 bases, with 15 bases between them. The V gene's germline CDR1 is SQVTM and CDR2 ANQGSEA.

The chain employs TRBV27 and TRBJ1-4, with D perhaps matching TRBD1 (5 bases). V lost 4 bases and J lost 4, with 10 bases in between. Per the germline V gene, CDR1 is MNHEY and CDR2 is SMNVEV (reference sequence). CDR3 size: 14 residues. Here the CDR3 DNA reads TGTGCCAGCAGTTCGCAGGGATTTAATGAAAAACTGTTTTTT. It specifies CASSSQGFNEKLFF.

This clone was seen a handful of times. The chain employs TRBV7-2 and TRBJ2-7; D gene unclear. The V gene lost 6 bases and the J gene lost 2 bases, with 11 bases spanning the gap. Looked up from germline, CDR1 is SGHTA and CDR2 is FQGNSA. The CDR3 length is 13 residues. CDR3 protein: CASSHAGPYEQYF. The CDR3 bases are TGTGCCAGCAGTCACGCCGGTCCCTACGAGCAGTACTTC.

The chain uses TRBV28 and TRBJ2-1; 7 bases fit TRBD2. Germline trimming cut 5 bases from V and 8 bases from J; bases unmatched to any gene: 12. The CDR3 is 15 amino acids. Germline V CDR1 and CDR2: MDHEN, SYDVKM. DNA for the CDR3: TGTGCCAGCAGTCCCCTACTACTAGCGCAACATGAGCAGTTCTTC. Translation gives CASSPLLLAQHEQFF. Using reference TRBV28 and TRBJ2-1 for the parts outside the CDR3, the full variable domain is DVKVTQSSRYLVKRTGEKVFLECVQDMDHENMFWYRQDPGLGLRLIYFSYDVKMKEKGDIPEGYSVSREKKERFSLILESASTNQTSMYLCASSPLLLAQHEQFFGPGTRLTVL.

This chain joins TRBV5-1 and TRBJ2-1; the D is unclear. CDR3 length equals 14 residues. Germline CDR1 is SGHRS and CDR2 is YFSETQ. The V end was cut by 6 bases, the J end by 1 base, with 11 bases between. This CDR3 is CASTTDWSYNEQFF. The CDR3 coding sequence is TGCGCCAGCACAACAGATTGGTCCTACAATGAGCAGTTCTTC.

The chain links TRBV6-1 to TRBJ1-1; D possibly corresponds to TRBD1 (6 bases). V lost 6 bases and J lost 4, with 15 bases in between. Germline V gives CDR1 MNHNS, CDR2 SASEGT. This CDR3 has 14 amino acids. The DNA for the CDR3 is TGTGCCAGCAGACCACAGGGAGGGCGCACTGAAGCTTTCTTT. It specifies CASRPQGGRTEAFF.

The V and J genes are TRBV7-9 and TRBJ1-5; D gene uncertain. Trimming removed 5 bases from V and 0 bases from J, with 20 bases in between. Germline V gene sequence: CDR1 SEHNR, CDR2 FQNEAQ (reference sequence). The CDR3 sequence is 18 residues long. In DNA, the CDR3 is TGTGCCAGCAGCCCCAACGTACCCGTTAGTTATAGCAATCAGCCCCAGCATTTT. Translating gives CASSPNVPVSYSNQPQHF.

The V call is TRBV30, the J call TRBJ1-3, with D uncertain. The CDR3 has 14 amino acids. In germline, CDR1 is GTSNPN, CDR2 SVGIG (reference sequence). V dropped 6 bases and J dropped 0 bases, with 12 bases sitting between them. The CDR3 DNA is TGTGCCTGTATCCCGGGAATCTCTGGAAACACCATATATTTT. Translated, it gives CACIPGISGNTIYF. Full variable domain (rest looked up from reference TRBV30 and TRBJ1-3): SQTIHQWPATLVQPVGSPLSLECTVEGTSNPNLYWYRQAAGRGLQLLFYSVGIGQISSEVPQNLSASRPQDRQFILSSKKLLLSDSGFYLCACIPGISGNTIYFGEGSWLTVV.

This clone occurred a few times. The rearrangement uses TRBV19 and TRBJ1-1; D not certain. CDR3 length: 13 amino acids. Trimming left V 8 bases short and J 0 bases short, with 10 bases between. Germline loops: CDR1 LNHDA, CDR2 SQIVND (reference sequence). The CDR3 loop reads CASAQIMNTEAFF. CDR3 coding DNA: TGTGCCAGTGCACAGATAATGAACACTGAAGCTTTCTTT.

This rearrangement joins TRBV7-9 to TRBJ2-5, with 10 bases that match TRBD2. V lost 5 bases and J lost 4; bases outside the gene matches: 10. CDR3 length: 16 residues. The germline V gene encodes CDR1 SEHNR and CDR2 FQNEAQ (reference sequence). CDR3 DNA sequence: TGTGCCAGCAGCCCCAGGGGGGGACTAGCGAGAGAGACCCAGTACTTC. Its translation is CASSPRGGLARETQYF.

The genes are TRBV7-2 and TRBJ2-1; the D gene is possibly TRBD2 (5 bases). V was clipped by 1 base and J by 7 bases, with 11 bases between them. CDR1 is SGHTA, CDR2 FQGNSA, per germline. The CDR3 consists of 14 residues. The CDR3 DNA is TGTGCCAGCAGCTTAGTTAGCGAACTGAATGAGCAGTTCTTC. Translating gives CASSLVSELNEQFF.

The rearrangement joins TRBV2 to TRBJ2-6, with TRBD2 matching 7 bases. This CDR3 is 15 amino acids long. The ends lost 7 bases at V and 4 bases at J; junction bases unmatched: 7. The germline gives CDR1 SNHLY, CDR2 FYNNEI. CDR3 residues: CASTREAPGANVLTF. CDR3 bases: TGTGCCAGCACCCGGGAGGCCCCCGGGGCCAACGTCCTGACTTTC.

This clone was seen only a few times. The chain uses TRBV2 and TRBJ2-3, with D unresolved. This CDR3 is 14 amino acids long. Trimming stripped 7 bases from V and 4 bases from J, with 15 bases between. Germline V gene data show CDR1 as SNHLY and CDR2 as FYNNEI. CDR3 nucleotides: TGTGCCAGCACGAAAAGTTTTAGCTCAGATACGCAGTATTTT. Translating it yields CASTKSFSSDTQYF.